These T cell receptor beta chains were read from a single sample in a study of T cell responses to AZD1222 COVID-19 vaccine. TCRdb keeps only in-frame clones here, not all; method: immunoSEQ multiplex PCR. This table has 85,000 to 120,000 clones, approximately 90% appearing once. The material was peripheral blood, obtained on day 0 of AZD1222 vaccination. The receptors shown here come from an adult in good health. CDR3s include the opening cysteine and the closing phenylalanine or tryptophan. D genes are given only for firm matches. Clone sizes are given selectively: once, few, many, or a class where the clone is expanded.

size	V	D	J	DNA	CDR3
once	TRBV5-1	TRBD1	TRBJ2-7	TGCGCCAGCAGCTTGGACAGGGGGCGACACGAGCAGTACTTC	CASSLDRGRHEQYF
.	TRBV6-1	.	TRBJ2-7	TGTGCCAGCAGTGATGACCACTCCTACGAGCAGTACTTC	CASSDDHSYEQYF
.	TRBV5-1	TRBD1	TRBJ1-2	TGCGCCAGTCATACAGGGGAGCACTATGGCTACACCTTC	CASHTGEHYGYTF
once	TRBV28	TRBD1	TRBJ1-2	TGTGCCAGCAGTTTATTACAGGGGAGCTACACCTTC	CASSLLQGSYTF
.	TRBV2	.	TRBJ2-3	TGTGCCAGCAGTGAAGGGCAGGGGCCGACAGATACGCAGTATTTT	CASSEGQGPTDTQYF
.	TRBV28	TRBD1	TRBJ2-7	TGTGCCAGCAGTCCATACCAGGGGGCGAGCGAGCAGTACTTC	CASSPYQGASEQYF
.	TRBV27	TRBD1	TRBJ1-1	TGTGCCAGCAGTTCAGGGGGCTTCAGGGAAACTGAAGCTTTCTTT	CASSSGGFRETEAFF
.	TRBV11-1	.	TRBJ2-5	TGTGCCAGCAGTGCCTTACAAGAGACCCAGTACTTC	CASSALQETQYF
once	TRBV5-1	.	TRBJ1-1	TGCGCCAGCAGCTTCGGGGCGGACACTGAAGCTTTCTTT	CASSFGADTEAFF
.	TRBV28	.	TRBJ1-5	TGTGCCAGCAGTCCACTAGACAGTGCAATAGCAAATCAGCCCCAGCATTTT	CASSPLDSAIANQPQHF
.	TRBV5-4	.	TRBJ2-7	TGTGCCAGCAGCTTGGTCGAGGGGGGGGGCGAGTACTTC	CASSLVEGGGEYF
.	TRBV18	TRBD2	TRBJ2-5	TGTGCCAGCTCACCTTCTAGCGGGCAAGAGACCCAGTACTTC	CASSPSSGQETQYF
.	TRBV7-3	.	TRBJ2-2	TGTGCCAGCAGCTTATCTGGATCGAACACCGGGGAGCTGTTTTTT	CASSLSGSNTGELFF
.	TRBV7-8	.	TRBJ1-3	TGTGCCAGCAGACCAACAGCACAACACTCTGGAAACACCATATATTTT	CASRPTAQHSGNTIYF
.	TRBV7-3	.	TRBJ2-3	TGTGCCAGCAGCTATGAAAGTGCAGGAGATACGCAGTATTTT	CASSYESAGDTQYF
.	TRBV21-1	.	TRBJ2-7	TGTGCCAGCGCTCGTGGTCGAATACTGGAAGCGGGAGGGCCTTTGGTTATTGCAAACTACGAGCAGTACTTC	CASARGRILEAGGPLVIANYEQYF
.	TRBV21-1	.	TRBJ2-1	TGTGCCAGCAGTTGGGGGACAGGGGGAAATGAGCAGTTCTTC	CASSWGTGGNEQFF
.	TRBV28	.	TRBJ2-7	TGTGCCAGCAGTGCAAACAGGCGCCCCTACGAGCAGTACTTC	CASSANRRPYEQYF
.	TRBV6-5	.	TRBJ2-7	TGTGCCAGCAAACAGTGGGGAGTCTACGAGCAGTACTTC	CASKQWGVYEQYF
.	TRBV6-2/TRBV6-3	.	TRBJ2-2	TGTGCCAGCAGTCGCCACCACGAACAACTCAAGACAGCCCGATGGACCGGGGAGCTGTTTTTT	CASSRHHEQLKTARWTGELFF
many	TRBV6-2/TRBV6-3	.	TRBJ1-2	TGTGCCAGCAGTACAAAAATCATCGCGGGGCTGTCCTATGGCTACACCTTC	CASSTKIIAGLSYGYTF
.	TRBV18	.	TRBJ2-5	TGTGCCAGCTCGACCACGTCCGGGGTGGGATCAGAGACCCAGTACTTC	CASSTTSGVGSETQYF